A selection of T cell receptor beta chains follows, all from one sample in a study of blood T cell repertoires in COVID-19. Some clones are missing from TCRdb's copy, which holds only in-frame ones; the method was immunoSEQ multiplex PCR. This table has under 450,000 clones, more than 70% appearing once. Material for sequencing was peripheral blood. The source is a woman between 50 and 59 years old with COVID-19, enrolled during active disease. CDR3s include the opening cysteine and the closing phenylalanine or tryptophan. The D gene is left open where the match is weak. Size is stated for part of the rows, as once, few or many counts, or as a class when the clone is expanded.

TGTGCCAGCAGTGATACTAGGGACACTGAAGCTTTCTTT	CASSDTRDTEAFF	TRBV5-4	TRBJ1-1	few	NA
TGTGCCAGCAGTTACGGAGGGAGCAATCAGCCCCAGCATTTT	CASSYGGSNQPQHF	TRBV28	TRBJ1-5	NA	NA
TGTGCCAGCATGGGGCAGGGCTACACTGAAGCTTTCTTT	CASMGQGYTEAFF	TRBV12-3/TRBV12-4	TRBJ1-1	NA	NA
TGTGCCAGCACCTACAGGGAACCTACCTACGAGCAGTACTTC	CASTYREPTYEQYF	TRBV2	TRBJ2-7	NA	NA
TGTGCCAGCAGATCTCCGGGACTAGCGGGGTCCCAAGAGACCCAGTACTTC	CASRSPGLAGSQETQYF	TRBV28	TRBJ2-5	NA	TRBD2
TGTGCCAGCACCTACCGTCCCCGGGGGAATGAGCAGTTCTTC	CASTYRPRGNEQFF	TRBV6-5	TRBJ2-1	NA	NA
TGTGCCAGCAGTCGAGGGTGGACAGATACGCAGTATTTT	CASSRGWTDTQYF	TRBV6-5	TRBJ2-3	few	NA
TGCGCCAGCAGCCCGACAGGCCCCAATCAGCCCCAGCATTTT	CASSPTGPNQPQHF	TRBV4-1	TRBJ1-5	NA	NA
TGCGCCAGCAGTAATTCCCGGGACGGGACAGGTACAGATACGCAGTATTTT	CASSNSRDGTGTDTQYF	TRBV5-1	TRBJ2-3	NA	TRBD1
TGCGCCAGCAGCCGGACGACAGAGAACACTGAAGCTTTCTTT	CASSRTTENTEAFF	TRBV5-1	TRBJ1-1	NA	NA
TGTGCCAGCAGTTACCGGGCTAGCGGGGGCCTTTTGGGGGCCAACGTCCTGACTTTC	CASSYRASGGLLGANVLTF	TRBV6-2/TRBV6-3	TRBJ2-6	NA	TRBD2
TGCGCCAGCAGCCAGAATACCCTCAGACAGGGAGCCAACTATGGCTACACCTTC	CASSQNTLRQGANYGYTF	TRBV4-1	TRBJ1-2	NA	TRBD1
TGTGCCAGCAGTACCTTTAGGGGCATAGCCAATGAGCAGTTCTTC	CASSTFRGIANEQFF	TRBV6-4	TRBJ2-1	NA	NA
TGCGCCAGCAGCTACACCGGACAGGGTAACTCACCCCTCCACTTT	CASSYTGQGNSPLHF	TRBV5-1	TRBJ1-6	NA	TRBD1
TGTGCCAGCAGCCAAGAGACAGGTTTCGGATCACCCCTCCACTTT	CASSQETGFGSPLHF	TRBV14	TRBJ1-6	NA	NA
TGCGCCAGCAGTCCCGGAGGGTGGTCGGCTTTCTTT	CASSPGGWSAFF	TRBV5-1	TRBJ1-1	NA	NA
TGCGCCAGCAGCTTGAGGAATGGGGGCTCCGAGCAGTACTTC	CASSLRNGGSEQYF	TRBV5-1	TRBJ2-7	NA	NA
TGTGCCAGCAGCTTAGATAGTCGGGACACTCAGGCGTATGGAAACACCATATATTTT	CASSLDSRDTQAYGNTIYF	TRBV11-2	TRBJ1-3	once	NA
TGTGCCAGTAGCCCCACCCGGGACAGGGGTGAAAAACTGTTTTTT	CASSPTRDRGEKLFF	TRBV19	TRBJ1-4	NA	TRBD1
TGTGCCATCAGTGACAGGGTTAACACTGAAGCTTTCTTT	CAISDRVNTEAFF	TRBV10-3	TRBJ1-1	NA	NA
TGTGCCAGCAGCCTTGGAGGGGGGGCTTCCGGGGAGCTGTTTTTT	CASSLGGGASGELFF	TRBV4-2	TRBJ2-2	once	NA
TGCGCCAGCAGCTATGACAGGGGAGCTGAAGCTTTCTTT	CASSYDRGAEAFF	TRBV5-1	TRBJ1-1	NA	TRBD1
TGTGCCAGCAGCCCGAGCCGGGACTATACAGATACGCAGTATTTT	CASSPSRDYTDTQYF	TRBV7-9	TRBJ2-3	NA	TRBD2
TGTGCCAGCAGCTTCCGGGACAGGATATACTATGGCTACACCTTC	CASSFRDRIYYGYTF	TRBV28	TRBJ1-2	NA	TRBD1
TGCGCCAGCAGCTTTAACTCTGGCAGGGGGCACTATGGCTACACCTTC	CASSFNSGRGHYGYTF	TRBV5-1	TRBJ1-2	once	TRBD1
TGCGCCAGCAGCCCTTCAGTGGGGGGTCAGCCCCAGCATTTT	CASSPSVGGQPQHF	TRBV5-1	TRBJ1-5	NA	NA
TGTGCCAGCAGCCAAGAACAAGCCTATAATTCACCCCTCCACTTT	CASSQEQAYNSPLHF	TRBV3-1/TRBV3-2	TRBJ1-6	NA	NA
TGTGCCAGCAGTTTCGTAGGGGGTGAATACACCTTC	CASSFVGGEYTF	TRBV28	TRBJ1-2	once	NA
TGTGCCAGCTCCCTAGCAGCTTTGGAGACCCAGTACTTC	CASSLAALETQYF	TRBV18	TRBJ2-5	NA	NA
TGTGCCAGCAGCTTGGGACAGGGGTATCAGCCCCAGCATTTT	CASSLGQGYQPQHF	TRBV7-9	TRBJ1-5	few	TRBD1
TGTGCCTGGAGGAGGAGGGTGAATGAAAAACTGTTTTTT	CAWRRRVNEKLFF	TRBV30	TRBJ1-4	NA	NA
TGTGCCAGCAGCGTAGATGGCAGGGGGCCTGAAAAACTGTTTTTT	CASSVDGRGPEKLFF	TRBV9	TRBJ1-4	NA	TRBD1
TGTGCCAGCAGCTTGCGGGGAGGGAGCAATCAGCCCCAGCATTTT	CASSLRGGSNQPQHF	TRBV5-5	TRBJ1-5	NA	NA
TGTGCCAGTAGCGGGGGAAGCTACGAGCAGTACTTC	CASSGGSYEQYF	TRBV6-6	TRBJ2-7	NA	TRBD2
TGTGCCAGCAGCTCCGGGACAGCAAATTCACCCCTCCACTTT	CASSSGTANSPLHF	TRBV7-3	TRBJ1-6	few	TRBD1
TGTGCCAGTAGCGGGGGGACTAGCACAGATACGCAGTATTTT	CASSGGTSTDTQYF	TRBV7-8	TRBJ2-3	NA	TRBD2
TGCGCCACCCGGGAAGGAAACGCCGAAAGCTATGGCTACACCTTC	CATREGNAESYGYTF	TRBV5-1	TRBJ1-2	NA	NA
TGTGCCATCAGTGAGTCGCCGGGACAGGCAATCTCTGGAGCCACCATATATTTT	CAISESPGQAISGATIYF	TRBV10-3	TRBJ1-3	NA	TRBD1
TGTGCCAGTAGTATAGGTTCCGGACTAAGCACAGATACGCAGTATTTT	CASSIGSGLSTDTQYF	TRBV19	TRBJ2-3	NA	NA
TGTGCCAGCGGACACGACAGGGCATACACTGAAGCTTTCTTT	CASGHDRAYTEAFF	TRBV5-4	TRBJ1-1	NA	TRBD1
TGTGCCAGCAGTTTGGGGGGTACCAATCAGCCCCAGCATTTT	CASSLGGTNQPQHF	TRBV28	TRBJ1-5	few	NA
TGCGCCAGCAGCTTCGCGGGTGGAAAACTGTTTTTT	CASSFAGGKLFF	TRBV5-1	TRBJ1-4	NA	NA
TGTGCCAGCAGCTCCACAGGACTAGGGTTGAGGGCCGGGGAGCTGTTTTTT	CASSSTGLGLRAGELFF	TRBV7-2	TRBJ2-2	NA	TRBD2
TGTGCCTGGAGTGTTACAGGGGTTCGCGAGCAGTACTTC	CAWSVTGVREQYF	TRBV30	TRBJ2-7	NA	TRBD1
TGTGCCTGGCTTATCTGGACAGCCTCTAACTATGGCTACACCTTC	CAWLIWTASNYGYTF	TRBV30	TRBJ1-2	NA	NA
TGTGCCACCAGTGTCGGTAGGGGAACTAATGAAAAACTGTTTTTT	CATSVGRGTNEKLFF	TRBV24-1	TRBJ1-4	once	NA
TGTGCCAGCAGCGCGGTAGGGGGGGCATATGGCTACACCTTC	CASSAVGGAYGYTF	TRBV5-4	TRBJ1-2	NA	NA
TGCGCCAGCAGCACGACCTCCCCAGGGACAATGCAGCAGTTCTTC	CASSTTSPGTMQQFF	TRBV5-1	TRBJ2-1	NA	NA
TGCAGCGCGGAGGGGGATCCCTGGAATGAGCAGTTCTTC	CSAEGDPWNEQFF	TRBV29-1	TRBJ2-1	NA	NA